Reported below is one T cell receptor beta chain. These data are taken from a study of technical replicates of blood from several donors. The CDR3 length is 15 residues. Germline trimming cut 5 bases from V and 0 bases from J; bases unmatched to any gene: 3. The germline V gene encodes CDR1 MNHEY and CDR2 SVGAGI. Libraries were prepared by immunoSEQ multiplex PCR; TCRdb keeps only in-frame clonotypes and omits some of them. Seen here are approximately 88,000 clones, about 96% observed once, and the top ten hold about 0.31%. The sequenced sample consisted of T cells isolated from PBMCs. The clonotype comes from a human donor in good health. The V call is TRBV6-5, the J call TRBJ2-2; 7 nucleotides align to TRBD2. The CDR3 here is CASSKRDANTGELFF. The DNA of the CDR3 is TGTGCCAGCAGTAAGCGGGATGCGAACACCGGGGAGCTGTTTTTT.